The following is a T cell receptor beta chain sequence with its context. Its target antigen remains unknown. Per-nucleotide qualities are absent, and no much larger clonotype sits a single base away. This entry belongs to a study of sequential checkpoint blockade in melanoma (dated by TCRdb to the late 2010s). Regarding the study in general: Using 1:1 randomization, the trial assigned patients either to first-line nivolumab followed by ipilimumab (arm A) or to ipilimumab followed by nivolumab (arm B). Maintenance nivolumab came after each of the two trial sequences. The investigation overall reported the following: Validation of the response-prediction model combining TCR metrics and mutation burden is needed in larger, independent patient cohorts.

V ends up 0 bases short and J 6 bases short, with an unmatched junction base count of 6. Taken from the germline V gene, the CDR1 and CDR2 loops are LGHNA and YSLEER. CDR3 length: 16 amino acids, cysteine to phenylalanine. Kept here is only the CDR3 DNA, which spans 48 bases and is read in frame from base 1. The immunoSEQ Assay was used to immunosequence TCRbeta CDR3 regions from genomic DNA. Genomic DNA was amplified by bias-controlled multiplex PCR before high-throughput sequencing. The study's own analysis went as follows. To quantify the absolute abundance of each unique TCRbeta CDR3 region, the sequences were collapsed and filtered. Clonality, defined as 1 minus Pielou's evenness, was calculated using only productive rearrangements. Clones with significantly greater frequencies in on-treatment versus baseline samples were identified using a previously published method. The clones in this table, taken by TCRdb from immuneACCESS, are in-frame only. Not every clone is retained; where verified, under half of the shortfall comes from an unresolved V gene, and the cause of the rest is unknown. V and J calls and clone size are as listed in that table; D and trimming were resolved from the DNA. The table for this sample lists under 20,000 clones; nearly 80% of them were counted only once. In total, the top ten clones hold about 10% of the sample.

The treatment or condition label on this specimen signifies: randomized to nivolumab then ipilimumab (arm A) or the reverse (arm B). None of the patients in the trial had previously been given DNA-damaging chemotherapy. On a FACS Aria II flow cytometer, live CD3+CD8+ cells that were negative for CD19 and CD56 were sorted from thawed PBMCs. CheckMate 064, a randomized, open-label phase II trial of sequential checkpoint blockade, was the source of the samples, all of which came from patients with melanoma. Leukapheresis was used to collect peripheral blood mononuclear cells, which were then purified with Ficoll-Paque and frozen in human serum with roughly 10% DMSO. Purity of sorted blood CD3+CD8+ cells was verified at >95% immediately after sorting, followed by DNA extraction.

Sequenced here: CD8+ T cells sorted from blood (inferred from file names), sampled from a patient given nivolumab and ipilimumab in sequence. The chain uses TRBV4-3 and TRBJ1-5, and TRBD1 matches 9 of the central bases. The TCR sequence derives from a human donor with melanoma. The DNA reads TGCGCCAGCAGCCAAGAAGCGACAGGGGGTGCTCAGCCCCAGCATTTT. Translation gives CASSQEATGGAQPQHF.